This TCR beta chain was profiled in a study of T cells in narcolepsy. The method was immunoSEQ multiplex PCR; TCRdb's version includes in-frame clones alone and lacks a portion of them. Seen here are about 25,000 clones, roughly 83% observed once, and the top ten hold over 0.55%. This clone came up a few times. This clonotype originated in a human donor with narcolepsy. The sequenced sample was CD45RA- memory CD4+ T cells from PBMCs.

The CDR3 reads CASSFTLGLAASYEQYF. In DNA form, the CDR3 reads TGTGCCAGCAGCTTCACCCTCGGACTAGCGGCTTCCTACGAGCAGTACTTC. V usage is TRBV13 and J usage is TRBJ2-7; 10 positions agree with TRBD2. The J segment lost 1 base and the V segment lost 3 bases, leaving 9 bases of the junction unmatched. The CDR3 consists of 17 residues. Per the germline V gene, CDR1 is PRHDT and CDR2 is FYEKMQ (reference sequence).